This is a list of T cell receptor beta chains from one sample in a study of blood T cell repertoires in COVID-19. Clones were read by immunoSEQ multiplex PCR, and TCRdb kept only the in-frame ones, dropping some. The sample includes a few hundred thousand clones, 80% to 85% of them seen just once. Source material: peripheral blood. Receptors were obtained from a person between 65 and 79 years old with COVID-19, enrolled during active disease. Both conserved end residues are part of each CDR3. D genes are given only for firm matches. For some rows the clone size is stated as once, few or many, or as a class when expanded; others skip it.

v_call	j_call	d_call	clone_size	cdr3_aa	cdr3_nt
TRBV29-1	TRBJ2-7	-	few	CSVEDGDLFREQYF	TGCAGCGTTGAAGACGGGGACTTATTTCGCGAGCAGTACTTC
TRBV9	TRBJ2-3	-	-	CASSVAGAVQYF	TGTGCCAGCAGCGTAGCGGGTGCAGTGCAGTATTTT
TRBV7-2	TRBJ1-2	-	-	CASSLNRWGGGYTF	TGTGCCAGCAGCTTAAACAGGTGGGGAGGCGGCTACACCTTC
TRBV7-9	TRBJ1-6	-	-	CASSWLTQGSSSPLHF	TGTGCCAGCAGCTGGTTAACACAGGGCTCGTCCTCACCCCTCCACTTT
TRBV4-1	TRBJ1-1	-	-	CASSQESRVEAFF	TGCGCCAGCAGCCAAGAAAGCAGGGTTGAAGCTTTCTTT
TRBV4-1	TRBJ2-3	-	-	CASSQARWAQDTQYF	TGCGCCAGCAGCCAAGCCAGGTGGGCACAAGATACGCAGTATTTT
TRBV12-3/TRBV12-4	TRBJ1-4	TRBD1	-	CASRGTVDEKLFF	TGTGCCAGCAGGGGGACAGTTGATGAAAAACTGTTTTTT
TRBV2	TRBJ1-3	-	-	CASSAARTFSGNTIYF	TGTGCCAGCAGTGCGGCCAGGACTTTCTCTGGAAACACCATATATTTT
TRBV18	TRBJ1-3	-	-	CASSPPNGQPLF	TGTGCCAGCTCACCACCCAATGGGCAACCGCTTTTT
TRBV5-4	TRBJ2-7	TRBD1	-	CASSLAGTGSFEQYF	TGTGCCAGCAGCTTGGCCGGGACAGGGTCTTTCGAGCAGTACTTC
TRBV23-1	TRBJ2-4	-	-	CATHPIPPGHIQYF	TGCGCCACCCATCCTATCCCCCCAGGGCACATTCAGTACTTC
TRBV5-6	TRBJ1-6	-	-	CASSLTAKNSPLHF	TGTGCCAGCAGCCTGACAGCAAAGAATTCACCCCTCCACTTT
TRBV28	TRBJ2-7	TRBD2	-	CASRVLAGAGEQYF	TGTGCCAGCAGGGTACTAGCGGGGGCGGGGGAGCAGTACTTC
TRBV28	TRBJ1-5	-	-	CASSLPTFNQPQHF	TGTGCCAGCAGTTTGCCAACTTTCAATCAGCCCCAGCATTTT
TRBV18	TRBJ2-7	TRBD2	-	CASSPLGTSAYEQYF	TGTGCCAGCTCACCACTTGGGACTAGCGCCTACGAGCAGTACTTC
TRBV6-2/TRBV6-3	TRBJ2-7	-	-	CASSLGYEQYF	TGTGCCAGCAGTCTCGGCTACGAGCAGTACTTC
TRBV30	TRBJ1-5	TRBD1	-	CAWSATGRHQPQHF	TGTGCCTGGAGTGCGACAGGGAGGCATCAGCCCCAGCATTTT
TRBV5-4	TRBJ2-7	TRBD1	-	CASSSRDSYNEQYF	TGTGCCAGCAGCAGTAGGGACAGTTATAACGAGCAGTACTTC
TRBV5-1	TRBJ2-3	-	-	CASSLVVDTDTQYF	TGCGCCAGCAGCTTGGTCGTAGACACAGATACGCAGTATTTT
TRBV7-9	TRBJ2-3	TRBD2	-	CASSLLAGADTQYF	TGTGCCAGCAGCTTATTGGCGGGGGCAGATACGCAGTATTTT
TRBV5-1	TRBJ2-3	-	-	CASSLQGSPGTDTQYF	TGCGCCAGCAGCTTGCAGGGGTCGCCGGGCACAGATACGCAGTATTTT
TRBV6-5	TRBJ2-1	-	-	CASTRMNEQFF	TGTGCCAGCACCCGTATGAATGAGCAGTTCTTC
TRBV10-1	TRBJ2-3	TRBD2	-	CASNLTSEAGVGTDTQYF	TGCGCCAGCAACTTGACTAGTGAAGCGGGAGTGGGCACAGATACGCAGTATTTT
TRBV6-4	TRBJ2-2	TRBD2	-	CASSVTSGGGGELFF	TGTGCCAGCAGTGTGACTAGCGGTGGAGGCGGGGAGCTGTTTTTT